The rows below give T cell receptor beta chains drawn from one sample of a study. TCRdb used MiXCR to reprocess the RT-PCR reads, holding one entry per CDR3 protein. The sample contains about 680,000 distinct CDR3 sequences, 13% to 15% of which appear only once. What was sequenced was memory CD4+ T cells from blood. These receptors came from a female donor in good health, serving as a healthy control. Each CDR3 is given with its conserved first and last residue. The order of the fields is clone size, V gene, J gene, D gene, CDR3 DNA, CDR3 protein. A D gene is named only where the DNA matches it firmly. Size tells how often a clone was seen (once, few, many) or the class of an expanded clone, and some rows leave it out.

size: many; V: TRBV27; J: TRBJ2-7; D: TRBD2; DNA: TGTGCCAGCAGTTCCCCATCTAGCGGGAGGGCCTACGAGCAGTACTTC; CDR3: CASSSPSSGRAYEQYF
size: many; V: TRBV15; J: TRBJ1-2; D: NA; DNA: TGTGCCACCAGCTATTCGGCACACGGTCCTAACTATGGCTACACCTTC; CDR3: CATSYSAHGPNYGYTF
size: few; V: TRBV15; J: TRBJ2-1; D: NA; DNA: TGTGCCACGGAGGTGGGTTCCGACAATGAGCAGTTCTTC; CDR3: CATEVGSDNEQFF
size: NA; V: TRBV11-2; J: TRBJ1-1; D: TRBD1; DNA: TGTGCCAGCAGCTACAACACAGGGGCGGGTACTGAAGCTTTCTTT; CDR3: CASSYNTGAGTEAFF
size: NA; V: TRBV6-2/TRBV6-3; J: TRBJ1-5; D: TRBD1; DNA: TGTGCCAGCAGTCAGCGCGTCCTCGTCGGGACAGCGCACCCTTATCAGCCCCAGCATTTT; CDR3: CASSQRVLVGTAHPYQPQHF
size: few; V: TRBV18; J: TRBJ2-7; D: TRBD1; DNA: TGTGCCAGCTCACTTGGGACAGGGGACGAGCAGTACTTC; CDR3: CASSLGTGDEQYF
size: few; V: TRBV29-1; J: TRBJ1-2; D: NA; DNA: TGCAGCGTGGGGGACGTCTATGGCTACACCTTC; CDR3: CSVGDVYGYTF
size: few; V: TRBV7-7; J: TRBJ2-3; D: TRBD2; DNA: TGTGCCAGCAGCTTCCCTGGGGGGGCGCAGTATTTT; CDR3: CASSFPGGAQYF
size: few; V: TRBV15; J: TRBJ1-4; D: NA; DNA: TGTGCCACCAGCAGAGAAACGGAGGACGAAAAACTGTTTTTT; CDR3: CATSRETEDEKLFF
size: few; V: TRBV9; J: TRBJ1-1; D: NA; DNA: TGTGCCAGCAGCGTAGATCTCAGGGGAGCTGAAGCTTTCTTT; CDR3: CASSVDLRGAEAFF
size: NA; V: TRBV20-1; J: TRBJ2-7; D: NA; DNA: TGCAGTGCTAGAGATCGTACTAGTGGCGCCCACGAGCAGTACTTC; CDR3: CSARDRTSGAHEQYF
size: few; V: TRBV5-5; J: TRBJ2-7; D: TRBD2; DNA: TGTGCCAGCAGCTTGGAACGGACTAGCGGCCCTGAGTACTTC; CDR3: CASSLERTSGPEYF
size: NA; V: TRBV18; J: TRBJ1-6; D: TRBD1; DNA: TGTGCCAGCCGGGACAGTAGTTCTTCACCCCTCCACTTT; CDR3: CASRDSSSSPLHF
size: NA; V: TRBV7-3; J: TRBJ2-2; D: NA; DNA: TGTGCCAGCAGCTTAAACCCTCCGAGCACCGGGGAGCTGTTTTTT; CDR3: CASSLNPPSTGELFF
size: many; V: TRBV10-3; J: TRBJ1-1; D: TRBD1; DNA: TGTGCCACTCAGATACAGGGGGCCACTGAAGCTTTCTTT; CDR3: CATQIQGATEAFF
size: NA; V: TRBV7-9; J: TRBJ2-1; D: TRBD2; DNA: TGTGCCAGCAGCTTCGTGACTAGCGGCGAGCTGCAGTTCTTC; CDR3: CASSFVTSGELQFF
size: NA; V: TRBV9; J: TRBJ2-7; D: TRBD2; DNA: TGTGCCAGCAGCGGGACTAGCGGAACCCAGGGTGAGCAGTACTTC; CDR3: CASSGTSGTQGEQYF
size: NA; V: TRBV20-1; J: TRBJ1-2; D: NA; DNA: TGCAGTGCTAGAGCCGAGGGAGGGGTATATGGCTACACCTTC; CDR3: CSARAEGGVYGYTF
size: NA; V: TRBV19; J: TRBJ1-5; D: NA; DNA: TGTGCCAGTAGTTCTCCACAGGGTACTTTTCAGCCCCAGCATTTT; CDR3: CASSSPQGTFQPQHF
size: few; V: TRBV7-2; J: TRBJ1-2; D: TRBD1; DNA: TGTGCCAGCAGCCACCGACCCCAGGGGGCGGACTATGGCTACACCTTC; CDR3: CASSHRPQGADYGYTF
size: many; V: TRBV5-5; J: TRBJ1-4; D: NA; DNA: TGTGCCAGCAGCCCCTATCCGCAGGGTGAAAAACTGTTTTTT; CDR3: CASSPYPQGEKLFF
size: NA; V: TRBV7-2; J: TRBJ2-1; D: NA; DNA: TGTGCCAGCAGCACCCGACTAGAAGCCTCCAATGAGCAGTTCTTC; CDR3: CASSTRLEASNEQFF
size: many; V: TRBV7-9; J: TRBJ2-7; D: NA; DNA: TGTGCCAGCAGCTTAGGGACGGCGGCGAAGCAGTACTTC; CDR3: CASSLGTAAKQYF
size: NA; V: TRBV19; J: TRBJ2-5; D: TRBD2; DNA: TGTGCCAGTAGTGTCATACTAGCGACCGTAGAGACCCAGTACTTC; CDR3: CASSVILATVETQYF
size: many; V: TRBV29-1; J: TRBJ2-1; D: TRBD2; DNA: TGCAGCGTTGAAGATCAAGGACTAGCGAACAATGAGCAGTTCTTC; CDR3: CSVEDQGLANNEQFF
size: NA; V: TRBV7-9; J: TRBJ2-2; D: TRBD2; DNA: TGTGCCAGCAGCTTTGGACCGACTAGCGGCACCGGGGAGCTGTTTTTT; CDR3: CASSFGPTSGTGELFF
size: many; V: TRBV28; J: TRBJ2-1; D: NA; DNA: TGTGCCGTCCTATCATCTGGGGGTACCAATGAGCAGTTCTTC; CDR3: CAVLSSGGTNEQFF
size: NA; V: TRBV7-9; J: TRBJ2-3; D: NA; DNA: TGTGCCAGCAGCTTTTATGGTGCGGGGACGCGTGGTACGCAGTATTTT; CDR3: CASSFYGAGTRGTQYF
size: few; V: TRBV7-2; J: TRBJ1-1; D: NA; DNA: TGTGCCAGCAGCAATACAGTAGACACTGAAGCTTTCTTT; CDR3: CASSNTVDTEAFF
size: NA; V: TRBV5-1; J: TRBJ1-1; D: TRBD1; DNA: TGCGCCAGCAGCTTGGCTACCGGACAGGGCACTGAAGCTTTCTTT; CDR3: CASSLATGQGTEAFF
size: NA; V: TRBV28; J: TRBJ1-5; D: NA; DNA: TGTGCCAGCCCTCCGGGGGCCGATCAGCCCCAGCATTTT; CDR3: CASPPGADQPQHF
size: few; V: TRBV27; J: TRBJ1-5; D: NA; DNA: TGTGCCAGCAGTTTTGGACGGAACTCCAATCAGCCCCAGCATTTT; CDR3: CASSFGRNSNQPQHF
size: NA; V: TRBV7-2; J: TRBJ1-1; D: TRBD1; DNA: TGTGCCAGCAGCACTAACAGGGGAACTGAAGCTTTCTTT; CDR3: CASSTNRGTEAFF
size: many; V: TRBV27; J: TRBJ2-7; D: NA; DNA: TGTGCCAGCAGTTTGGACTTGGGGGACTCCTACGAGCAGTACTTC; CDR3: CASSLDLGDSYEQYF
size: few; V: TRBV7-2; J: TRBJ1-6; D: NA; DNA: TGTGCCAGCAGCTTATGGGCAGGACATAATTCACCCCTCCACTTT; CDR3: CASSLWAGHNSPLHF
size: NA; V: TRBV6-2/TRBV6-3; J: TRBJ1-3; D: NA; DNA: TGTGCCAGCAGTTACTCAGGATATGGACACTCTGGAAACACCATATATTTT; CDR3: CASSYSGYGHSGNTIYF
size: few; V: TRBV6-5; J: TRBJ1-2; D: NA; DNA: TGTGCCAGCAGTTACTCGAGCGTTATGGGCTACACCTTC; CDR3: CASSYSSVMGYTF